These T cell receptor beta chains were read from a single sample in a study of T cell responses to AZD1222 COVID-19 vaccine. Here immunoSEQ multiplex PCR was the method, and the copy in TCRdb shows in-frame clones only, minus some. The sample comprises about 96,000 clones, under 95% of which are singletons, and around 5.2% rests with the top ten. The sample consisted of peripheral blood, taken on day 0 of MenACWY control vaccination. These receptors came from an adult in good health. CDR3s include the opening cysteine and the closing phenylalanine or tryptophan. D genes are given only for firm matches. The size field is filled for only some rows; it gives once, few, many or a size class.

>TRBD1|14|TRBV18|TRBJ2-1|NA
CASSRDSSYNEQFF
TGTGCCAGCTCTAGGGACAGCTCCTACAATGAGCAGTTCTTC
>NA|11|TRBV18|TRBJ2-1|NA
CASSPLEEQFF
TGTGCCAGCTCACCCCTGGAGGAGCAGTTCTTC
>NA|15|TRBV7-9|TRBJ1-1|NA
CASSPSGAGDTEAFF
TGTGCCAGCAGCCCGTCCGGGGCGGGGGACACTGAAGCTTTCTTT
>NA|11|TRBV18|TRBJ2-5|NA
CASSSQETQYF
TGTGCCAGCTCAAGCCAAGAGACCCAGTACTTC
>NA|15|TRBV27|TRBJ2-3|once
CASSLRGSSTDTQYF
TGTGCCAGCAGTTTACGCGGATCTAGCACAGATACGCAGTATTTT
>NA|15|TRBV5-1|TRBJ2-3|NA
CASSLVGDHTDTQYF
TGCGCCAGCAGCTTGGTGGGAGACCACACAGATACGCAGTATTTT
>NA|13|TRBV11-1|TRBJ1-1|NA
CASSLEEDTEAFF
TGTGCCAGCAGCCTAGAGGAGGACACTGAAGCTTTCTTT
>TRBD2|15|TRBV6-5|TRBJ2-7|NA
CASSSRLADSYEQYF
TGTGCCAGCAGTTCTCGACTAGCGGACTCCTACGAGCAGTACTTC
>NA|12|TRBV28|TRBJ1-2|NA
CASSLSNYGYTF
TGTGCCAGCAGTTTAAGCAACTATGGCTACACCTTC
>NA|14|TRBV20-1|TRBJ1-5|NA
CSASYVARRGPQHF
TGCAGTGCTAGTTACGTCGCCCGGCGTGGGCCCCAGCATTTT
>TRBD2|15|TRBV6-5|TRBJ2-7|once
CASSYSTAGDYEQYF
TGTGCCAGCAGTTACTCGACGGCGGGAGACTACGAGCAGTACTTC
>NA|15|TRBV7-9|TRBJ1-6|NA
CASSLGGDLKSPLHF
TGTGCCAGCAGCTTAGGCGGGGATTTAAAGTCACCCCTCCACTTT
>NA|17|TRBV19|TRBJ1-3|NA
CASSINVGASSGNTIYF
TGTGCCAGTAGTATAAATGTGGGGGCGAGCTCTGGAAACACCATATATTTT
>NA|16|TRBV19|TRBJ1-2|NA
CASRSRLMEPNYGYTF
TGTGCCAGTCGTTCTCGTTTGATGGAACCTAACTATGGCTACACCTTC
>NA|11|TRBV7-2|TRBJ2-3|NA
CASSLTDTQYF
TGTGCCAGCAGCTTAACGGATACGCAGTATTTT
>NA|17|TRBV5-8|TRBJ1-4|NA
CASSFQHRSTWNEKLFF
TGTGCCAGCAGCTTTCAGCACAGGTCCACATGGAATGAAAAACTGTTTTTT
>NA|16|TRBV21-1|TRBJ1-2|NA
CASSKVVGGGPYGYTF
TGTGCCAGCAGCAAAGTTGTGGGCGGGGGGCCTTATGGCTACACCTTC
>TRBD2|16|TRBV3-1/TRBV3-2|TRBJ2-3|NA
CASSQLAGGPTDTQYF
TGTGCCAGCAGCCAACTAGCGGGGGGGCCAACAGATACGCAGTATTTT
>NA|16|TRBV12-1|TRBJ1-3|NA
CARDSDSNPSGNTIYF
TGTGCCAGAGACAGCGATTCCAACCCCTCTGGAAACACCATATATTTT
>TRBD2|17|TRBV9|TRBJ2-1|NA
CASSAHLIGLGNNEQFF
TGTGCCAGCAGCGCCCACCTTATAGGACTAGGAAACAATGAGCAGTTCTTC
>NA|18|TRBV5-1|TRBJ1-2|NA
CASSLASGVQSGSDGYTF
TGCGCCAGCAGCTTGGCCTCTGGTGTGCAATCAGGGTCTGATGGCTACACCTTC
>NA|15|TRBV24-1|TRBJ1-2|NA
CATSDLRQGVYGYTF
TGTGCCACCAGTGATTTAAGGCAGGGCGTCTATGGCTACACCTTC
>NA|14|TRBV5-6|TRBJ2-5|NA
CASSSRTGRETQYF
TGTGCCAGCAGCTCTAGGACGGGGCGAGAGACCCAGTACTTC
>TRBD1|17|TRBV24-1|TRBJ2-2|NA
CATSDWRTGPNTGELFF
TGTGCCACCAGTGATTGGCGGACAGGGCCCAACACCGGGGAGCTGTTTTTT
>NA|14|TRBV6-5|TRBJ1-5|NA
CASGWGGLNQPQHF
TGTGCCAGTGGCTGGGGAGGCCTCAATCAGCCCCAGCATTTT
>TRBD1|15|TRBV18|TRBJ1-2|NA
CASSRGAGGPYGYTF
TGTGCCAGCTCACGTGGGGCAGGGGGCCCCTATGGCTACACCTTC
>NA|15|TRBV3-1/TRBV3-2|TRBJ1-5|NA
CASSQRQLSNQPQHF
TGTGCCAGCAGCCAAAGACAACTCAGCAATCAGCCCCAGCATTTT
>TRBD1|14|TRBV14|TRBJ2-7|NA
CASSQTTGFDEQYF
TGTGCCAGCAGCCAAACGACAGGGTTTGACGAGCAGTACTTC
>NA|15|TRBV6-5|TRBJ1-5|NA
CASSYSAGVDQPQHF
TGTGCCAGCAGTTACTCGGCAGGGGTGGATCAGCCCCAGCATTTT
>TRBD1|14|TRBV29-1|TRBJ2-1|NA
CSVDLRGRYNEQFF
TGCAGCGTTGATCTCAGGGGGCGGTACAATGAGCAGTTCTTC
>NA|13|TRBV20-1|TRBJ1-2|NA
CSASGGGGVGYTF
TGCAGTGCTAGTGGGGGAGGCGGGGTTGGCTACACCTTC
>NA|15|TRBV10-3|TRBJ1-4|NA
CAISEDGQTNEKLFF
TGTGCCATCAGTGAGGACGGACAGACTAATGAAAAACTGTTTTTT
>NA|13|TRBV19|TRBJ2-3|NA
CAVRDKDTDTQYF
TGTGCCGTCCGGGACAAGGACACAGATACGCAGTATTTT
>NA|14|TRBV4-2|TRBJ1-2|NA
CASSQDFSDYGYTF
TGTGCCAGCAGCCAGGACTTCTCGGACTATGGCTACACCTTC
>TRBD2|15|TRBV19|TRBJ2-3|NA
CASSTGGQIRDTQYF
TGTGCCAGTAGTACGGGAGGGCAGATAAGAGATACGCAGTATTTT
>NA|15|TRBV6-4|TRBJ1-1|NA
CASRSKGEGITEAFF
TGTGCCAGCAGGAGTAAGGGGGAAGGAATCACTGAAGCTTTCTTT
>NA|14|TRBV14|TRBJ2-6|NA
CASSQEPGANVLTF
TGTGCCAGCAGCCAAGAGCCTGGGGCCAACGTCCTGACTTTC
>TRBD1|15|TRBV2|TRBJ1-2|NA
CASSVGTGGADGYTF
TGTGCCAGCAGTGTCGGGACAGGGGGCGCGGATGGCTACACCTTC
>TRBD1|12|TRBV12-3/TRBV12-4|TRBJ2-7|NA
CASSPQGAEQYF
TGTGCCAGCAGCCCCCAGGGGGCCGAGCAGTACTTC
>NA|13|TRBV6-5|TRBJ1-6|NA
CASTAAGPSPLHF
TGTGCCAGCACGGCAGCAGGGCCTTCACCCCTCCACTTT
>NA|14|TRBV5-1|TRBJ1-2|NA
CASSLEQGRNGYTF
TGCGCCAGCAGCTTGGAACAGGGAAGGAATGGCTACACCTTC
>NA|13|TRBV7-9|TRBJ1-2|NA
CASSLAQNDGYTF
TGTGCCAGCAGCTTAGCCCAGAATGATGGCTACACCTTC
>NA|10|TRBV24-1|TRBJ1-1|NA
CATSDREAFF
TGTGCCACCAGTGACAGAGAAGCTTTCTTT